This TCR beta chain originates from a study of T cell changes during pregnancy in multiple sclerosis. The method was immunoSEQ multiplex PCR; TCRdb's version includes in-frame clones alone and lacks a portion of them. The sample holds around 67,000 clones, roughly 88% seen once. The sequencing used peripheral blood, collected after pregnancy. The source of this sequence is a female donor in good health, enrolled as a control in a pregnancy study.

Here the CDR3 reads CASSPADRGQETQYF. CDR3 DNA sequence: TGTGCCAGCTCACCTGCGGACAGGGGGCAAGAGACCCAGTACTTC. The chain combines TRBV18 with TRBJ2-5; 10 nucleotides align to TRBD1. V lost 3 bases, J lost 2 bases, and 3 bases stayed unmatched. There are 15 residues in the CDR3. Germline CDR1 reads KGHSH; CDR2 reads LQKENI.